Listed below are T cell receptor beta chains from one sample, sequenced in a study of beta chain features in type 1 diabetes. Sequencing was performed with immunoSEQ multiplex PCR; in TCRdb, only in-frame clones are kept and a portion is missing. The data show hundreds of thousands of clones, about 14% seen once. Specimen: naive CD4+ T cells from blood. These TCRs come from a man in his late teens or twenties with type 1 diabetes. The conserved cysteine and the conserved F or W are not part of the CDR3 here.

j_call	v_call	cdr3_aa
TRBJ2-4	TRBV4-1	ASSLRFVLSGTGGNIQY
TRBJ2-7	TRBV28	ASSGGVPRYEQY
TRBJ2-1	TRBV12-5	ASGGYNEQF
TRBJ2-3	TRBV4-3	ASSQAVTDTQY
TRBJ1-6	TRBV4-3	ASSQDGGGLSYNSPLH
TRBJ1-6	TRBV4-2	ASSQDNDRGWNSPLH
TRBJ1-5	TRBV7-2	ASSSGGLGQPQH
TRBJ2-1	TRBV15	ATSRGQGRAGGNEQF
TRBJ1-1	TRBV30	AWRRPSGTGKRTEAF
TRBJ2-3	TRBV28	ASSRTDTQY
TRBJ2-1	TRBV7-9	ASISGSSYNEQF
TRBJ2-1	TRBV4-3	ASRPGVNSYNEQF
TRBJ2-3	TRBV11-3	ASSPTTGTDTQY
TRBJ1-1	TRBV14	ASSRNPGQDTEAF
TRBJ2-7	TRBV5-8	ASSLVVDGSDEQY
TRBJ2-1	TRBV4-3	ASSQDTGPWNEQF
TRBJ2-7	TRBV10-3	AIRREQGLYEQY
TRBJ2-3	TRBV30	ASFIGGTDTQY
TRBJ2-1	TRBV7-7	ASSQNGGNEQF
TRBJ1-2	TRBV10-3	AISVTSRDSHSLDT
TRBJ2-4	TRBV7-2	ASSLGGNHIQY
TRBJ2-7	TRBV2	ASTQALRTYEQY
TRBJ1-1	TRBV30	AWRMGQLNTEAF
TRBJ2-7	TRBV5-6	ASSLAKTYEQY
TRBJ2-1	TRBV5-1	ASQPLLAGGPGEQF
TRBJ1-5	TRBV27	ASSSRTDNQPQH
TRBJ1-2	TRBV7-2	ASSLVGRYYGYT
TRBJ2-1	TRBV6-1	ASSEQGGEQF
TRBJ1-5	TRBV7-9	ASSMAENNQPQH
TRBJ2-5	TRBV6-5	ASSYREKETQY
TRBJ2-3	TRBV7-9	ASSSGSSSDTQY
TRBJ2-3	TRBV19	ASSSRHRGSTDTQY
TRBJ2-7	TRBV28	ASRTPGTGGYYEQY
TRBJ2-5	TRBV7-3	ASSRTVGETQY
TRBJ2-1	TRBV18	ASSPGSGGYNEQF
TRBJ2-2	TRBV5-1	ASSSAGLDGELF
TRBJ2-5	TRBV29-1	SVATSGGRETQY
TRBJ2-2	TRBV29-1	SVEDRAAHGGELF
TRBJ2-7	TRBV2	ASRFRGSSYEQY
TRBJ2-1	TRBV7-2	ASRKFVAGGQNEQF
TRBJ2-1	TRBV19	ASSTRAGPHEQF
TRBJ1-5	TRBV30	AWSPQNHQPQH
TRBJ2-7	TRBV25-1	ASSENNKGFGGGPY
TRBJ2-5	TRBV25-1	ASRPDQGGEETQY
TRBJ1-1	TRBV2	ASSAQGTNTEAF
TRBJ2-2	TRBV21-1	ASTLPQGAGGELF
TRBJ1-2	TRBV5-4	ASSLDPRNYGYT
TRBJ2-6	TRBV30	AWSGAGPQGPGANVLT
TRBJ2-2	TRBV2	ASSESWFTGELF
TRBJ2-2	TRBV25-1	ASSRHRVNTGELF
TRBJ2-7	TRBV9	ASSVGRGGGEQY
TRBJ2-5	TRBV28	ASSPTRGYQETQY
TRBJ2-5	TRBV7-9	ASSSRLSQETQY
TRBJ2-7	TRBV30	AWSVGGTVSYEQY
TRBJ2-7	TRBV23-1	ASSRRISPEQY
TRBJ2-3	TRBV2	ASSAGGGPDTQY
TRBJ1-1	TRBV27	ASSSHRDTEAF
TRBJ1-4	TRBV10-3	AISDNRGTNEKLF
TRBJ2-2	TRBV19	ASSMNGELF
TRBJ2-1	TRBV28	ASSLGDRRNEQF